This T cell receptor beta chain was retrieved from a study of OX40 agonist ivuxolimab in advanced cancers. At the level of the study: Those treated in dose escalation had hepatocellular carcinoma, melanoma, renal cell cancer or head and neck cancer. Around 40% of patients had received prior checkpoint inhibitor therapy. Broader study findings: No antigen was identified for the clonally expanded peripheral T cells.

The V gene end was trimmed by 8 bases and the J gene end by 3 bases; junction bases not matched to a gene: 9. The CDR3 extends over 15 amino acids. Germline-derived CDR1 and CDR2 are ENHRY and SYGVKD. Comment on this clone: Its antigen is undetermined.

Profiled with immunoSEQ multiplex PCR; TCRdb holds only in-frame clones, not every one. This table holds about 68,000 clones, 91% found once. This clonotype originated in an adult with an advanced solid tumor such as melanoma, head and neck, liver or kidney cancer. Sequenced here: CD4+ or CD8+ T cells sorted from blood, sampled in a trial of the OX40 agonist ivuxolimab. The chain joins TRBV10-3 to TRBJ2-3; TRBD2 matches at 9 bases. In nucleotides, the CDR3 is TGTGCCATCTTGGGACTAGCAGCGGGAACAGATACGCAGTATTTT. Translation gives CAILGLAAGTDTQYF.